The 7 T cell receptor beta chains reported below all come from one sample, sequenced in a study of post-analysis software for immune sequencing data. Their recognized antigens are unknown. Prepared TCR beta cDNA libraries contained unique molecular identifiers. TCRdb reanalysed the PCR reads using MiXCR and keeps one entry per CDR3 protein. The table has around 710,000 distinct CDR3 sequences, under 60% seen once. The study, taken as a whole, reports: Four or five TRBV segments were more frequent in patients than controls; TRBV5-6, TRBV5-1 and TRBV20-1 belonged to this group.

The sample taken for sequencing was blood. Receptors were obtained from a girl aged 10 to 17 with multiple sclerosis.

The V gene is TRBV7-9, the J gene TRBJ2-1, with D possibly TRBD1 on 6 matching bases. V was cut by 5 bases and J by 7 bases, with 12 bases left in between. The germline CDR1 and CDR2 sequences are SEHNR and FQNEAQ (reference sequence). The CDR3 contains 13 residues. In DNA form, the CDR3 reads TGTGCCAGCAGCAGGGGGATGAGGAATGAGCAGTTCTTC. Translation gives CASSRGMRNEQFF.

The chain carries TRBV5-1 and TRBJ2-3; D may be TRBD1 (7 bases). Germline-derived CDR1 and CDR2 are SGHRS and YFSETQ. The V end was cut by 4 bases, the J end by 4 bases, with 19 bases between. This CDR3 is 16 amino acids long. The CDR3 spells CASSPLRGTDSDTQYF. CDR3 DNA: TGCGCCAGCAGCCCCCTCCGGGGGACAGATTCAGATACGCAGTATTTT.

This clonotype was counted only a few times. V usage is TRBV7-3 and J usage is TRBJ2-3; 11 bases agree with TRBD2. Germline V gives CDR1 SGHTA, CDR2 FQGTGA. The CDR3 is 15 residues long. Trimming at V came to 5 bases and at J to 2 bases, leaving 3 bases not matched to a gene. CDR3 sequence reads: CASSPSGGYTDTQYF. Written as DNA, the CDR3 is TGTGCCAGCAGCCCTAGCGGGGGGTACACAGATACGCAGTATTTT.

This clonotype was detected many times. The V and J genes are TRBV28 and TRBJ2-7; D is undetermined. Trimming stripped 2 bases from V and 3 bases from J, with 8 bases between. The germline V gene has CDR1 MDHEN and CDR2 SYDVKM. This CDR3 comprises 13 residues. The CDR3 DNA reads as TGTGCCAGCAGTTTAGACCGCCGCTACGAGCAGTACTTC. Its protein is CASSLDRRYEQYF.

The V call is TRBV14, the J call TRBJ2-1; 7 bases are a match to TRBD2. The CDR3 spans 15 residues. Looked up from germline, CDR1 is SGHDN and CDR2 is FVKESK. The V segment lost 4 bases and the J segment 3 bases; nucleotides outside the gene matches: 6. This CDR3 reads CASSPRSGNYNEQFF. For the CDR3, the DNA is TGTGCCAGCAGCCCTCGAAGCGGGAACTACAATGAGCAGTTCTTC. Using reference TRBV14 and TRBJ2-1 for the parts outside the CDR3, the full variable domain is EAGVTQFPSHSVIEKGQTVTLRCDPISGHDNLYWYRRVMGKEIKFLLHFVKESKQDESGMPNNRFLAERTGGTYSTLKVQPAELEDSGVYFCASSPRSGNYNEQFFGPGTRLTVL.

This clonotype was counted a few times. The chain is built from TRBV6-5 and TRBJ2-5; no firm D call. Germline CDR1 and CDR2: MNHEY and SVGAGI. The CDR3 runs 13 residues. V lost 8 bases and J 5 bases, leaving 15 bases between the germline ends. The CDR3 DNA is TGTGCCAGCTCAAGCGAAAGGATCGAGACCCAGTACTTC. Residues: CASSSERIETQYF.

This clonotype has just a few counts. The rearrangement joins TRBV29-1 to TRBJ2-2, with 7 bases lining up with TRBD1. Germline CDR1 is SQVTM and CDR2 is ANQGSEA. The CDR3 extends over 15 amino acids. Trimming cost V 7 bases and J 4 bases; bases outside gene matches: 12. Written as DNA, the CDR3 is TGCAGCGCTAAAGACCGGGACAGTGCCACCGGGGAGCTGTTTTTT. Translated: CSAKDRDSATGELFF.